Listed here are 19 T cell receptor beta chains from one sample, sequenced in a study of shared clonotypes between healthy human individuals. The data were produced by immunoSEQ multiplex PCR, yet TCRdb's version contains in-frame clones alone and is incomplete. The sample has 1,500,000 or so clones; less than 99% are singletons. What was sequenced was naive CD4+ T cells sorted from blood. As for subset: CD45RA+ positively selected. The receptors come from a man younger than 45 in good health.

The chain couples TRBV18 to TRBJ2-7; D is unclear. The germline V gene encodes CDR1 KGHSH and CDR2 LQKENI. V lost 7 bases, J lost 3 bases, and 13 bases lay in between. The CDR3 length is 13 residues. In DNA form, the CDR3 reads TGTGCCAGCTGTCGAACCAAGGACTACGAGCAGTACTTC. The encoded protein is CASCRTKDYEQYF.

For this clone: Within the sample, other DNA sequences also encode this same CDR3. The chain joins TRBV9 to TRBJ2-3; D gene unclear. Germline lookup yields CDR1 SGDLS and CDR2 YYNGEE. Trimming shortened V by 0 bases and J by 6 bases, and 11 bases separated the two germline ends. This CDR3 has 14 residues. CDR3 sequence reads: CASSVVSGVDTQYF. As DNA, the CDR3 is TGTGCCAGCAGCGTAGTTTCTGGGGTGGATACGCAGTATTTT. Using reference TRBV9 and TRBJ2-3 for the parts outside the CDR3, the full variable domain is DSGVTQTPKHLITATGQRVTLRCSPRSGDLSVYWYQQSLDQGLQFLIQYYNGEERAKGNILERFSAQQFPDLHSELNLSSLELGDSALYFCASSVVSGVDTQYFGPGTRLTVL.

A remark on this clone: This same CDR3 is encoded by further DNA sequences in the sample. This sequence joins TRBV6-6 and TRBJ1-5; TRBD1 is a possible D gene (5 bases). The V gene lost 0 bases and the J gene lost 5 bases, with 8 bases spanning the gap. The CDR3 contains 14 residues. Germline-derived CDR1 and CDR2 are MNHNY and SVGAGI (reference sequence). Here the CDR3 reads CASSYSFRDQPQHF. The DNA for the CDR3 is TGTGCCAGCAGTTACTCGTTCAGGGATCAGCCCCAGCATTTT.

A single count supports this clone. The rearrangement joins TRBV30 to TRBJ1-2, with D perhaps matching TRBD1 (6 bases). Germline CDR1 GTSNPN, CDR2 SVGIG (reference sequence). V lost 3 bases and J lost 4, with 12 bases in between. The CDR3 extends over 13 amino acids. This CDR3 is CAWSARTAYGYTF. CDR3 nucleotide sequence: TGTGCCTGGAGCGCTAGGACAGCCTATGGCTACACCTTC.

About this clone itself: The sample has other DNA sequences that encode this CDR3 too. CDR3 coding DNA: TGCGCCAGCAGCCCCGGGCAGGGGGCCTACAATGAGCAGTTCTTC. Translating it yields CASSPGQGAYNEQFF. The genes are TRBV5-1 and TRBJ2-1, with 7 nucleotides matching TRBD1. V gave up 4 bases and J gave up 2 bases; unmatched junction bases: 6. There are 15 residues in the CDR3. Germline loops: CDR1 SGHRS, CDR2 YFSETQ.

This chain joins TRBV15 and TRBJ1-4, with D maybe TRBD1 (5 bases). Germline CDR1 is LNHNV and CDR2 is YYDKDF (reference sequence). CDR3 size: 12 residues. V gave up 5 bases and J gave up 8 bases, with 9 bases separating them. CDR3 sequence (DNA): TGTGCCACCAGCCTCCGGGGGGAAAAACTGTTTTTT. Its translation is CATSLRGEKLFF.

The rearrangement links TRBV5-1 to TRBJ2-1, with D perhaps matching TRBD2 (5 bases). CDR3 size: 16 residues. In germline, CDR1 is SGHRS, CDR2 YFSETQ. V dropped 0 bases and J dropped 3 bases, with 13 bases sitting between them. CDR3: CASSLVGSDDYNEQFF. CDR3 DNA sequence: TGCGCCAGCAGCTTGGTTGGTAGCGATGACTACAATGAGCAGTTCTTC.

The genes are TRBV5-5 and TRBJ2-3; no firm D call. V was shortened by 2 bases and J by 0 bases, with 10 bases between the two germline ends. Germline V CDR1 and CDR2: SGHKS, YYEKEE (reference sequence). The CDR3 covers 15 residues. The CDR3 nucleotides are TGTGCCAGCAGCTTTAATGTGGAGAGCACAGATACGCAGTATTTT. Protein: CASSFNVESTDTQYF.

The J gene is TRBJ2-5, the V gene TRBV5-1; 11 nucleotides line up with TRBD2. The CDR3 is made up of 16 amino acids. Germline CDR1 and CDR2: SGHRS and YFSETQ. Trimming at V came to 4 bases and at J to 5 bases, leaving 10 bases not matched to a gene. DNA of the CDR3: TGCGCCAGCAGCCCGCTTAGGCTAGCGGGAGGTGAGACCCAGTACTTC. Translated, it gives CASSPLRLAGGETQYF.

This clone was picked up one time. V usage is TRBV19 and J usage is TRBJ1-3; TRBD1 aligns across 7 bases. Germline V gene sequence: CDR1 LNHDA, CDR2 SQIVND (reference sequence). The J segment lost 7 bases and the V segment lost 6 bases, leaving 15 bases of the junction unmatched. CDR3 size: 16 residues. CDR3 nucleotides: TGTGCCAGTAGCTCCGGGACAGCCAATCTCTGGAACACCATATATTTT. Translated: CASSSGTANLWNTIYF.

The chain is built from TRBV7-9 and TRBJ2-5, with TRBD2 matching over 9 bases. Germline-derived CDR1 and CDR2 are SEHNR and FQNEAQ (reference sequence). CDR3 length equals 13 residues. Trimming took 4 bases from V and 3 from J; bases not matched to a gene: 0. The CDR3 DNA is TGTGCCAGCAGCTGGACTAGCGAAGAGACCCAGTACTTC. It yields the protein CASSWTSEETQYF.

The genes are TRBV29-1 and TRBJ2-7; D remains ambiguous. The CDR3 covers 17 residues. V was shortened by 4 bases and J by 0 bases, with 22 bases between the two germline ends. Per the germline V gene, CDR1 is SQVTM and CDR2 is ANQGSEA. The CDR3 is CSVVLRPLRFDSYEQYF. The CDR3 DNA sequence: TGCAGCGTTGTGCTTCGACCCCTGAGATTTGACTCCTACGAGCAGTACTTC.

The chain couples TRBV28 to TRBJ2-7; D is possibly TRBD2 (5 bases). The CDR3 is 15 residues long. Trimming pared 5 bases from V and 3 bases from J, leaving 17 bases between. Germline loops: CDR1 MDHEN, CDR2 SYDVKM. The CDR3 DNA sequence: TGTGCCAGCAGTCCACCGACCCGAGGGAACTACGAGCAGTACTTC. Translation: CASSPPTRGNYEQYF.

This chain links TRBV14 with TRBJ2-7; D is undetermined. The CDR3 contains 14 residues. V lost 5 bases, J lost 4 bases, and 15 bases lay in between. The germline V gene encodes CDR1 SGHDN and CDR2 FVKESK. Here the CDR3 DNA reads TGTGCCAGCAGCATGAGACGGAACCTTTACGAGCAGTACTTC. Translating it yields CASSMRRNLYEQYF.

In DNA form, the CDR3 reads TGTGCCAGCAGCCTCGGGAGTACCGCCTACAATGAGCAGTTCTTC. It encodes CASSLGSTAYNEQFF. J is TRBJ2-1 and V is TRBV7-2, with D possibly TRBD2 on 6 matching bases. CDR3 length: 15 amino acids. From germline, CDR1 is SGHTA and CDR2 FQGNSA. V lost 5 bases and J lost 2, with 13 bases in between.

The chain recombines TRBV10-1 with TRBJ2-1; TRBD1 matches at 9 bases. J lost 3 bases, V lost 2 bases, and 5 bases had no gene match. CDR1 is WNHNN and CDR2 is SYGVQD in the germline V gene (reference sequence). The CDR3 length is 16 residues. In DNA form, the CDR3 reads TGCGCCAGCAGTGAGGCCTTGGACAGGGGCTACAATGAGCAGTTCTTC. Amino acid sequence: CASSEALDRGYNEQFF.

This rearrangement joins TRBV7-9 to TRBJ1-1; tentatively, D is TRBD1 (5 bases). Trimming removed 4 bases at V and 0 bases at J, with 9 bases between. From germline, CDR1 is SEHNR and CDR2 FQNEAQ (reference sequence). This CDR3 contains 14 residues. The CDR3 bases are TGTGCCAGCAGCTCAGGGCCGGTGAACACTGAAGCTTTCTTT. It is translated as CASSSGPVNTEAFF.

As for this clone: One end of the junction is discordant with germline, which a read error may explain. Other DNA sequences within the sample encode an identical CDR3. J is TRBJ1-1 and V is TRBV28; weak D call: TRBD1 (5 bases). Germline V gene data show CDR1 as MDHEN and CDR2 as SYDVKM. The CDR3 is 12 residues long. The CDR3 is CASSSRGTEAFF. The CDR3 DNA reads TGTGCCAGCAGTTCTAGGGGCACTGAGGCTTTCTTT. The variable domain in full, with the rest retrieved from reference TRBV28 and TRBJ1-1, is DVKVTQSSRYLVKRTGEKVFLECVQDMDHENMFWYRQDPGLGLRLIYFSYDVKMKEKGDIPEGYSVSREKKERFSLILESASTNQTSMYLCASSSRGTEAFFGQGTRLTVV.

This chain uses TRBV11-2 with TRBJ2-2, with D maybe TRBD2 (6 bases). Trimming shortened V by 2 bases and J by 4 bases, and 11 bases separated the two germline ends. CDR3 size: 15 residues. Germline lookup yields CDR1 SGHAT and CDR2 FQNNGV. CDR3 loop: CASSLRLAPTGELFF. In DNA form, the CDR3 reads TGTGCCAGCAGCTTACGGCTAGCGCCCACCGGGGAGCTGTTTTTT. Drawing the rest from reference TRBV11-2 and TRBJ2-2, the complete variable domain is EAGVAQSPRYKIIEKRQSVAFWCNPISGHATLYWYQQILGQGPKLLIQFQNNGVVDDSQLPKDRFSAERLKGVDSTLKIQPAKLEDSAVYLCASSLRLAPTGELFFGEGSRLTVL.